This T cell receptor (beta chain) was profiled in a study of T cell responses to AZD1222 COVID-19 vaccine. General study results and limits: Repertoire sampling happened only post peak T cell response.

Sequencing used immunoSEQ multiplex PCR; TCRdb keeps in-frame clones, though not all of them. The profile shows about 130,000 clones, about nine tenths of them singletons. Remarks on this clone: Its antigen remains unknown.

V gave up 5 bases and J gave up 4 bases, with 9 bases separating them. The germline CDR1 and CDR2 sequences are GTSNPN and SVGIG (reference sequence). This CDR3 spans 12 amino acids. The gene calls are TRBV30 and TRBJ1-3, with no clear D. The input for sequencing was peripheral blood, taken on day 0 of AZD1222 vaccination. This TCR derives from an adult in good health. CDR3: CAWVVVGNTIYF. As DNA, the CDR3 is TGTGCCTGGGTTGTTGTGGGAAACACCATATATTTT.